In this sample, the clone carrying this T cell receptor (beta chain) turned up a few times. What it binds is not known. TCRdb analysed the reads with MiXCR anew, one entry per CDR3 protein. The sample records about 770,000 distinct CDR3 sequences, about 27% being singletons. The sample is drawn from a study of T cell repertoires in cytomegalovirus infection. Overall study context: Peptides in the study included HLA-C-restricted and HLA-B-restricted CMV epitopes. An indication of both CMV infection and matching HLA type came from public TCR beta signatures.

The length of the CDR3 is 17 residues. Germline V CDR1 and CDR2: MGHRA, YSYEKL. V was shortened by 1 base and J by 2 bases, with 12 bases between the two germline ends. General study findings and limits: Carriers of CMV plus the relevant HLA were identified by cumulative public TCR beta family frequency. Across the ex vivo response, the dominant clonotypes were HLA-C-restricted CMV-specific TCR beta clonotypes.

The material sequenced was cultured CD8+ T cells from PBMCs, taken from culture after CMV antigen stimulation. The receptor was derived from a human donor in good health (CMV status not recorded). Some clones in this sample may be carry-over from other donors' samples. This rearrangement joins TRBV4-1 to TRBJ1-6, with unresolved D. The CDR3 DNA follows: TGCGCCAGCAGCCAAGTGAGCAGGATCACCTATAATTCACCCCTCCACTTT. Protein: CASSQVSRITYNSPLHF.